Below are 15 T cell receptor beta chains sequenced from a single sample in a study of T-cell reconstitution after alpha-beta-depleted transplantation in children. The TCRbeta library incorporated unique molecular identifiers. Using its own MiXCR run on the PCR reads, TCRdb lists one record per CDR3 protein. The repertoire has 800,000 to 1,000,000 distinct CDR3 sequences, 25% to 30% of them found once; the top ten carry 28%. The input for sequencing was PBMCs, mostly from graft donor cells, taken 360 days after TCRalphabeta/CD19-depleted stem cell transplant. Receptors originate from a boy under three years old who had a stem cell transplant for SCID, so the T cells may come from the graft donor.

This clonotype was detected only a few times. The chain is built from TRBV20-1 and TRBJ2-7; 8 nucleotides match TRBD1. Germline trimming cut 6 bases from V and 5 bases from J; bases unmatched to any gene: 12. The CDR3 is made up of 14 amino acids. The germline gives CDR1 DFQATT, CDR2 SNEGSKA (reference sequence). CDR3 coding DNA: TGCAGTGCCATCACACAGGGGGAGGTGCACGAGCAGTACTTC. Residues: CSAITQGEVHEQYF.

This clonotype was recorded many times. CDR3 in amino acids: CASSFRGGADTQYF. CDR3 in DNA: TGTGCCAGCAGTTTTCGCGGGGGCGCAGATACGCAGTATTTT. The genes are TRBV28 and TRBJ2-3, with D maybe TRBD2 (7 bases). CDR1 MDHEN and CDR2 SYDVKM come from the germline V gene. The CDR3 is 14 amino acids. Trimming left V 3 bases short and J 4 bases short, with 11 bases between.

This clonotype was found a few times. The gene calls are TRBV12-3 or TRBV12-4 and TRBJ2-1; D possibly corresponds to TRBD1 (6 bases). The CDR3 has 16 residues. V was pared by 7 bases and J by 0 bases, with 16 bases between. The CDR3 reads CASKTQGGNSYNEQFF. CDR3 DNA sequence: TGTGCCAGCAAGACCCAAGGGGGTAACTCCTACAATGAGCAGTTCTTC.

This clonotype was counted a few times. The chain joins TRBV5-1 to TRBJ2-2; TRBD2 agrees at 8 bases. V lost 4 bases to trimming and J lost 6 bases; unmatched junction nucleotides: 17. The CDR3 runs to 18 residues. Germline CDR1 and CDR2: SGHRS and YFSETQ. The CDR3 coding sequence is TGCGCCAGCAGCGCTTCCCCCTGGCCACGGGGGGGCCCCGGGGAGCTGTTTTTT. Translated, it gives CASSASPWPRGGPGELFF.

This chain joins TRBV12-3 or TRBV12-4 and TRBJ2-5; D tentatively reads TRBD1 or TRBD2 (6 bases each). This CDR3 region has 15 residues. Deletions cut 6 bases from V and 5 bases from J, with 19 bases between. The CDR3, as DNA: TGTGCCAGCAGCCCAGAGGGACTGAGGGGGGAGACCCAGTACTTC. This encodes CASSPEGLRGETQYF.

The DNA of the CDR3 is TGTGCCAGCTCACCACTCTCAGAAAACTATGGCTACACCTTC. Translated: CASSPLSENYGYTF. The chain has TRBV18 and TRBJ1-2; no firm D call. The germline CDR1 and CDR2 sequences are KGHSH and LQKENI. The CDR3 sequence is 14 residues long. V lost 1 base, J lost 2 bases, and 8 bases lay in between.

At least ten counts were recorded for this clonotype. The V gene is TRBV20-1, the J gene TRBJ2-7, with 8 bases that match TRBD1. The CDR3 runs 17 residues. Germline V gene sequence: CDR1 DFQATT, CDR2 SNEGSKA (reference sequence). Losses at the gene ends were 3 bases for V and 2 bases for J; bases not matched to a gene: 15. The CDR3 is CSASRGFWGQVTYEQYF. DNA for the CDR3: TGCAGTGCTAGTCGGGGGTTTTGGGGACAGGTAACCTACGAGCAGTACTTC.

This clonotype was detected only a few times. The chain employs TRBV25-1 and TRBJ2-3; no definite D call. The V end was cut by 5 bases, the J end by 1 base, with 10 bases between. Germline CDR1 reads MGHDK; CDR2 reads SYGVNS. The CDR3 extends over 14 amino acids. The chain's CDR3 is CASSTPEGTDTQYF. The CDR3 DNA sequence: TGTGCCAGCAGTACCCCTGAGGGCACAGATACGCAGTATTTT.

The V and J genes are TRBV2 and TRBJ2-7, with D tentatively TRBD1 or TRBD2 (5 bases each). V lost 3 bases and J lost 3, with 18 bases in between. CDR1 and CDR2 from the germline V gene are SNHLY and FYNNEI. This CDR3 contains 16 residues. CDR3 nucleotides: TGTGCCAGCAGTGATTCGGTTCCCGGGGCCTTCTACGAGCAGTACTTC. The encoded protein is CASSDSVPGAFYEQYF.

The J gene is TRBJ2-3, the V gene TRBV4-1; a possible D gene is TRBD2 (6 bases). Germline assignment: CDR1 MGHRA and CDR2 YSYEKL. The length of the CDR3 is 17 residues. The V gene lost 0 bases and the J gene lost 5 bases, with 18 bases spanning the gap. The CDR3 bases are TGCGCCAGCAGCCAAGAGGGGGACGGGTGGGGAGGAGATACGCAGTATTTT. This translates into CASSQEGDGWGGDTQYF.

Only a few counts were recorded for this clonotype. The V and J genes are TRBV5-5 and TRBJ2-3; D gene unclear. V lost 2 bases to trimming and J lost 7 bases, with 11 bases between them. The CDR3 covers 13 residues. In germline, CDR1 is SGHKS, CDR2 YYEKEE (reference sequence). The CDR3 sequence is CASSFHRLNTQYF. The CDR3 nucleotides are TGTGCCAGCAGCTTCCACAGATTGAATACGCAGTATTTT.

The J gene is TRBJ1-2, the V gene TRBV28, with 7 bases lining up with TRBD1. CDR3 length: 13 residues. The germline V gene encodes CDR1 MDHEN and CDR2 SYDVKM. V lost 6 bases to trimming and J lost 4 bases; unmatched junction nucleotides: 5. CDR3 sequence reads: CASSGQVVYGYTF. Here the CDR3 DNA reads TGTGCCAGCAGCGGACAGGTCGTCTATGGCTACACCTTC.

This clonotype was picked up a small number of times. The chain joins TRBV4-1 to TRBJ1-1; 9 positions agree with TRBD1. Germline trimming cut 4 bases from V and 5 bases from J; bases unmatched to any gene: 5. This CDR3 has 14 residues. Germline V gene sequence: CDR1 MGHRA, CDR2 YSYEKL. CDR3 nucleotides: TGCGCCAGCAGCCGGACAGGGGTGTTGACTGAAGCTTTCTTT. Translated: CASSRTGVLTEAFF.

This chain connects TRBV5-1 to TRBJ2-5, with 7 positions matching TRBD1. V lost 6 bases and J lost 0; bases outside the gene matches: 8. The CDR3 runs 15 residues. Looked up from germline, CDR1 is SGHRS and CDR2 is YFSETQ. DNA of the CDR3: TGCGCCAGCACCAGGGGGTCGTCAGACCAAGAGACCCAGTACTTC. This sequence encodes CASTRGSSDQETQYF. Filled out from reference TRBV5-1 and TRBJ2-5, the complete variable domain reads KAGVTQTPRYLIKTRGQQVTLSCSPISGHRSVSWYQQTPGQGLQFLFEYFSETQRNKGNFPGRFSGRQFSNSRSEMNVSTLELGDSALYLCASTRGSSDQETQYFGPGTRLLVL.

The chain carries TRBV11-2 and TRBJ2-6; 7 bases match TRBD1. Germline CDR1 is SGHAT and CDR2 is FQNNGV. V shed 1 base and J 0 bases; nucleotides not matched to a gene: 3. There are 17 residues in the CDR3. Here the CDR3 reads CASSLGDRDSGANVLTF. In DNA form, the CDR3 reads TGTGCCAGCAGCTTAGGGGACAGAGACTCTGGGGCCAACGTCCTGACTTTC.